This T cell receptor beta chain was captured by sequencing in a study of T cells in Graves' hyperthyroidism and ophthalmopathy. Ten or more counts support this clonotype. No antigen is known for it. Regarding the study as a whole: In the blood, most expanded thyroid clonotypes above 0.001 appeared as well. Through a model of 13 V-J features, ophthalmopathy was separated from stable hyperthyroidism.

The definition of stable Graves' hyperthyroidism was no ophthalmopathy progression within 18 months. Germline-derived CDR1 and CDR2 are SNHLY and FYNNEI. The CDR3 runs 15 residues. V shed 1 base and J 6 bases; nucleotides not matched to a gene: 6. TCR beta CDR3 regions were amplified from RNA. The TCR CDR3 was amplified in a first-round RT-PCR using the HTBI primer set. Each CDR3 protein is one row after TCRdb ran MiXCR on the multiplex PCR reads. The sample lists 450,000 to 700,000 distinct CDR3 sequences; 46% were seen once. Sequences were obtained from peripheral blood or thyroid tissue (not recorded which). The source is a woman between 18 and 30 years old with Graves' hyperthyroidism. The gene calls are TRBV2 and TRBJ1-5; 7 positions match TRBD1. The CDR3 DNA reads TGTGCCAGCAGTGAAGAGGGGCAGGGGGGTCAGCCCCAGCATTTT. This sequence encodes CASSEEGQGGQPQHF.